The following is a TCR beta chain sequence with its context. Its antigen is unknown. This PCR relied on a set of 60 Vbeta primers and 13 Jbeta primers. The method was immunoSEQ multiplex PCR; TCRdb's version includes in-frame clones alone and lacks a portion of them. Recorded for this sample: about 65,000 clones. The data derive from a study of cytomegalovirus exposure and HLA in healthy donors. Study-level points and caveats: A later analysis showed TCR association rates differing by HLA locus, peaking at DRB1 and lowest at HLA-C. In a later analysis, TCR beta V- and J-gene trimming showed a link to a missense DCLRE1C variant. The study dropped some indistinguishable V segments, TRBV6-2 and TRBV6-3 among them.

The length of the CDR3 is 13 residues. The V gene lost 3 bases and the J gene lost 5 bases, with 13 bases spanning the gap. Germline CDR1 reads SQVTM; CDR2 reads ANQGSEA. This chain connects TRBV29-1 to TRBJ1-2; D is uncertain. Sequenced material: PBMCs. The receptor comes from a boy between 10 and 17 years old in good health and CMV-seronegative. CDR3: CSVEAGTTYGYTF. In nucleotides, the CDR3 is TGCAGCGTTGAGGCCGGAACGACATATGGCTACACCTTC.